This record covers a single T cell receptor beta chain. The antigen is unknown. This specimen belongs to a study of naive and memory T cell subsets. The beta constant-region primer was an equimolar mix of two oligonucleotides covering TRBC1 and TRBC2. MiXCR, applied by TCRdb to the UMI-ligation and nested PCR reads, yields one record per CDR3 protein. Of 84,000 or so distinct CDR3 sequences in the sample, 7% were seen once. From the second PCR step, alpha and beta chains were amplified apart. Overall study findings and caveats: Clonotypes are single alpha or beta chains, not paired receptors.

This clonotype originated in a human donor in good health. Sequenced: central memory CD4+ T cells from blood.

In DNA form, the CDR3 reads TGTGCCAGCAGTGGTAGTGTTATAGACACCGGGGAGCTGTTTTTT. Translation gives CASSGSVIDTGELFF. J is TRBJ2-2 and V is TRBV2; D unresolved. Per the germline V gene, CDR1 is SNHLY and CDR2 is FYNNEI. Deletions cut 4 bases from V and 3 bases from J, with 12 bases between. The CDR3 totals 15 residues.